The TCR beta chain under discussion was sequenced for a study of CD8 T cells in Susac syndrome. Deletions cut 5 bases from V and 5 bases from J, with 12 bases between. Germline lookup yields CDR1 SGHTA and CDR2 FQGTGA. CDR3 length: 13 amino acids. It was with random hexamers that roughly 0.5 to 1 ug RNA was reverse transcribed. The CDR3 of TCR beta was amplified by immunoSEQ multiplex PCR across 54 Vbeta and 13 Jbeta. MiXCR, applied by TCRdb to the immunoSEQ multiplex PCR reads, yields one record per CDR3 protein. The sample lists 250,000 to 300,000 distinct CDR3 sequences, 89% occurring once. Sequencing of TCR beta covered CD8+ and CD4+ T cells obtained from blood. The multiple sclerosis controls were treatment-naive patients with relapsing-remitting disease that was stable or active. FACS enriched CD8+ TEMRA cells, while bulk CD8+ and CD4+ were negatively isolated.

This rearrangement joins TRBV7-3 to TRBJ1-1, with a possible D match to TRBD1 (5 bases). The sequence derives from a human donor with multiple sclerosis. The sequenced sample was CD8+ T cells from PBMCs. CDR3 nucleotides: TGTGCCAGCAGCACCCTGGGGGGGACTGAAGCTTTCTTT. Protein: CASSTLGGTEAFF.